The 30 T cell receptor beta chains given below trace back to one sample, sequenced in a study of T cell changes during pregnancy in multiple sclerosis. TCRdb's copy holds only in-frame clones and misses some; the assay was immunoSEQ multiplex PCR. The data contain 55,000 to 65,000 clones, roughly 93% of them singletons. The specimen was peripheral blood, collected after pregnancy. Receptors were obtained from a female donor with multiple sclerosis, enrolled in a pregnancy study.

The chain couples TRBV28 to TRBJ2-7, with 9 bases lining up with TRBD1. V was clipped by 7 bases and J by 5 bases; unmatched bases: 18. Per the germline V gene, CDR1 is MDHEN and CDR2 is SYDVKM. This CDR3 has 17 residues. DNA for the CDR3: TGTGCCAGCACTCCTTTTGGGACTGGGGACAGGGCGGACGAGCAGTACTTC. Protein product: CASTPFGTGDRADEQYF.

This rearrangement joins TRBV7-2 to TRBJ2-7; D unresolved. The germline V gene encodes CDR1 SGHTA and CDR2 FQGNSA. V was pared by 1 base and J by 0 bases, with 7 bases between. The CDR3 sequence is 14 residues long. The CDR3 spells CASSLGLGSYEQYF. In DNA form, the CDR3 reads TGTGCCAGCAGCTTAGGGCTAGGCTCCTACGAGCAGTACTTC. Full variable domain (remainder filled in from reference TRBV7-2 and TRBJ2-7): GAGVSQSPSNKVTEKGKDVELRCDPISGHTALYWYRQSLGQGLEFLIYFQGNSAPDKSGLPSDRFSAERTGGSVSTLTIQRTQQEDSAVYLCASSLGLGSYEQYFGPGTRLTVT.

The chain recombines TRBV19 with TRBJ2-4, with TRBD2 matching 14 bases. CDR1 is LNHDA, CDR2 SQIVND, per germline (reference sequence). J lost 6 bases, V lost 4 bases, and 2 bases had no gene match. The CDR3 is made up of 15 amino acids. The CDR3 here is CASSTGTSGRNIQYF. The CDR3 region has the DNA TGTGCCAGTAGTACTGGGACTAGCGGGAGAAACATTCAGTACTTC.

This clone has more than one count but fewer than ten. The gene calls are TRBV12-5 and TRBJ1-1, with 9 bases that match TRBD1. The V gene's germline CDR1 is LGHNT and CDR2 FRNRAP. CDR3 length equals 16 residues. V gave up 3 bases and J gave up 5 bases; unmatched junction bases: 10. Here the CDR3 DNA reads TGTGCTAGTGGTTTTCCGCGACAGGGGGAGGGTACTGAAGCTTTCTTT. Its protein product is CASGFPRQGEGTEAFF.

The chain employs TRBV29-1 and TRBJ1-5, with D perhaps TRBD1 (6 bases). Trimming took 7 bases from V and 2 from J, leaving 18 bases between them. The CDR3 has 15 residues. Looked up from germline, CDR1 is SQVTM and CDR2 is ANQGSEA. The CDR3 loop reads CSGPWTVAGNQPQHF. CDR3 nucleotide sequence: TGCAGCGGTCCTTGGACAGTAGCTGGCAATCAGCCCCAGCATTTT.

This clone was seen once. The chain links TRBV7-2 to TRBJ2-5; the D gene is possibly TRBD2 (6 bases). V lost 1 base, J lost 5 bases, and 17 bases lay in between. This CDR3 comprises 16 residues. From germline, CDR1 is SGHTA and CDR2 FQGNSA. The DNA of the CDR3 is TGTGCCAGCAGCTTAGTGGGCGGGACTGGAGGGGAGACCCAGTACTTC. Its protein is CASSLVGGTGGETQYF.

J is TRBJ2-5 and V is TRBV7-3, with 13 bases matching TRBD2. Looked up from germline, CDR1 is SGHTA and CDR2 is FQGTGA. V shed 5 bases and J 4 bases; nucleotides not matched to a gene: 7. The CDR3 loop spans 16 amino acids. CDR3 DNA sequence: TGTGCCAGCAGCGACAGGACTAGCGGGAGTGCAGAGACCCAGTACTTC. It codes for CASSDRTSGSAETQYF. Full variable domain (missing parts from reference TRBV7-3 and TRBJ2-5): GAGVSQTPSNKVTEKGKYVELRCDPISGHTALYWYRQSLGQGPEFLIYFQGTGAADDSGLPNDRFFAVRPEGSVSTLKIQRTERGDSAVYLCASSDRTSGSAETQYFGPGTRLLVL.

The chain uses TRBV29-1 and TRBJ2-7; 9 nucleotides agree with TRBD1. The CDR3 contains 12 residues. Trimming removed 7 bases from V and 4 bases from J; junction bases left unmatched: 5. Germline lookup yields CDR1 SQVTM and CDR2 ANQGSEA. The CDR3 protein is CSGQTGGYEQYF. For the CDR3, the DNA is TGCAGCGGGCAGACAGGGGGGTACGAGCAGTACTTC.

The CDR3 DNA is TGTGCCAGCAGCCCGCCCGGTCCTGGAAACACCATATATTTT. Its translation: CASSPPGPGNTIYF. V and J are TRBV9 and TRBJ1-3; no firm D call. The V gene's germline CDR1 is SGDLS and CDR2 YYNGEE. The length of the CDR3 is 14 residues. The ends were cut back, 4 bases at V and 2 bases at J, with 10 bases in the middle.

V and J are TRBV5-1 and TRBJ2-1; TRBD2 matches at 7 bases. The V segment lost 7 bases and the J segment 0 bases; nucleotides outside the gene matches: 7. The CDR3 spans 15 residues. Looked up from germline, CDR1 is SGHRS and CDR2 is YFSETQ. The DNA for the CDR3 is TGCGCCAGCCGGGAGCCTAGCGGCTCCTACAATGAGCAGTTCTTC. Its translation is CASREPSGSYNEQFF.

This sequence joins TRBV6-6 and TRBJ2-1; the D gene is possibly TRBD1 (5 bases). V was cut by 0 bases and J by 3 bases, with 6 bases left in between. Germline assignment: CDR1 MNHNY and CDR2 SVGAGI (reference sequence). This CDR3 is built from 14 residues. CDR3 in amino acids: CASSYSTDYNEQFF. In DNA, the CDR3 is TGTGCCAGCAGTTACTCGACAGACTACAATGAGCAGTTCTTC.

CDR3 sequence: CASSQGQGSYEQYF. The CDR3 coding sequence is TGCGCCAGCAGCCAAGGACAGGGGTCCTACGAGCAGTACTTC. V usage is TRBV4-1 and J usage is TRBJ2-7; TRBD1 matches at 8 bases. V shed 1 base, J shed 1 base, and the junction held 0 bases outside the gene matches. Germline CDR1 and CDR2: MGHRA and YSYEKL. The CDR3 is 14 residues long.

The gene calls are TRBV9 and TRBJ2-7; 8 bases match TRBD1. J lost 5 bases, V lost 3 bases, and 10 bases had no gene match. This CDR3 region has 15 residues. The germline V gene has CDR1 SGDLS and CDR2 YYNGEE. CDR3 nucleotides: TGTGCCAGCAGCGGAGGGACAGGTATTGTCCACGAGCAGTACTTC. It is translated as CASSGGTGIVHEQYF.

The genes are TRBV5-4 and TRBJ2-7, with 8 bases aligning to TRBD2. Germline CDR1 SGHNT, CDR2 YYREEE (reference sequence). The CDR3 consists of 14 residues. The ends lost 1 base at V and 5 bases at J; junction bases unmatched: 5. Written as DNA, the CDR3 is TGTGCCAGCAGCTTGATCGGGAGGGCCGACGAGCAGTACTTC. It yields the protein CASSLIGRADEQYF.

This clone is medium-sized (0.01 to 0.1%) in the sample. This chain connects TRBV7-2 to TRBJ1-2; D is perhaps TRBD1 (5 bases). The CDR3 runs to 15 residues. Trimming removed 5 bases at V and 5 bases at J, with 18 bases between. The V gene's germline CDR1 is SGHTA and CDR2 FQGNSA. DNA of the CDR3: TGTGCCAGCAGCCAGTACTCGGACACCGGGTATGGCTACACCTTC. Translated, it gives CASSQYSDTGYGYTF.

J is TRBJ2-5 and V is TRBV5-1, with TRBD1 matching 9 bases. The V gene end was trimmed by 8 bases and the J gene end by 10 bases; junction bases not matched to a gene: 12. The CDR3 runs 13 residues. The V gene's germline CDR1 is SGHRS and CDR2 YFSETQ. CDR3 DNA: TGCGCCAGTAAGGCCGACAGGGGGAGCGTCCAGTACTTC. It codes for CASKADRGSVQYF.

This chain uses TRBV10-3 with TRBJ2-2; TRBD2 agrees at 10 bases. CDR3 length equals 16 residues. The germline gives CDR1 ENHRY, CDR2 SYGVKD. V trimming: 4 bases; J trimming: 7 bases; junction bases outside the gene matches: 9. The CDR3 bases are TGTGCCATCAGTGGGGGGCTAGCGGGAGAGTTCGGGGAGCTGTTTTTT. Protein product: CAISGGLAGEFGELFF.

The CDR3 DNA is TGTGCCATCGGGACGGGGACAAGGAATGAGCAGTTCTTC. It yields the protein CAIGTGTRNEQFF. The chain couples TRBV10-3 to TRBJ2-1, with a weak D call TRBD1 (6 bases). V was clipped by 8 bases and J by 7 bases, with 15 bases between them. This CDR3 spans 13 amino acids. In germline, CDR1 is ENHRY, CDR2 SYGVKD.

Written as DNA, the CDR3 is TGTGCCAGCAGCGTAGGTAATGGCTACACCTTC. This codes for CASSVGNGYTF. This chain uses TRBV9 with TRBJ1-2; D gene uncertain. The V gene lost 0 bases and the J gene lost 6 bases, with 3 bases spanning the gap. Germline V lookup: CDR1 SGDLS, CDR2 YYNGEE. This CDR3 contains 11 residues.

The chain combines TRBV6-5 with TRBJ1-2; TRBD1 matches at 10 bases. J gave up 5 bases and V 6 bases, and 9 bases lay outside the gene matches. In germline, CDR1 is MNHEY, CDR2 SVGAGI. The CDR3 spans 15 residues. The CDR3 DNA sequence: TGTGCCAGCAGCCCCGGACAGGGGGTAGCGTATGGCTACACCTTC. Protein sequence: CASSPGQGVAYGYTF.

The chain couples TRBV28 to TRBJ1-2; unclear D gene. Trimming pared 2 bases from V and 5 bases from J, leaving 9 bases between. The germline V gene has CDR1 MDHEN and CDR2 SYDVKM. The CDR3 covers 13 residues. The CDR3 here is CASSLQEYYGYTF. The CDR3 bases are TGTGCCAGCAGTTTACAGGAATATTATGGCTACACCTTC.

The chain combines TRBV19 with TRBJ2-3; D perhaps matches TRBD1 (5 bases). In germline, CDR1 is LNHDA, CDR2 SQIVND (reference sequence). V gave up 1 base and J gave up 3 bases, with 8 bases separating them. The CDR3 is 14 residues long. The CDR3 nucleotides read TGTGCCAGTAGTATAGGGCAGGGAACAGATACGCAGTATTTT. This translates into CASSIGQGTDTQYF. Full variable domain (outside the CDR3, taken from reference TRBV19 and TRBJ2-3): DGGITQSPKYLFRKEGQNVTLSCEQNLNHDAMYWYRQDPGQGLRLIYYSQIVNDFQKGDIAEGYSVSREKKESFPLTVTSAQKNPTAFYLCASSIGQGTDTQYFGPGTRLTVL.

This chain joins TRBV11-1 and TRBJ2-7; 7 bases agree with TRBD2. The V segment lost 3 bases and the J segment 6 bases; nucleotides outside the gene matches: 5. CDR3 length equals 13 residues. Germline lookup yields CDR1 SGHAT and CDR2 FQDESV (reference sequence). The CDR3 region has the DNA TGTGCCAGCAGCTTGACGGGAGGAGGCGAGCAGTACTTC. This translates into CASSLTGGGEQYF.

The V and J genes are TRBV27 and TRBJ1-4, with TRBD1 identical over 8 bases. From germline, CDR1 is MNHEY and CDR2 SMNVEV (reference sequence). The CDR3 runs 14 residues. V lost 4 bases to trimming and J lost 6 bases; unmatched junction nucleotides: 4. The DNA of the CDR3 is TGTGCCAGCAGTTCGGACAGGGTTGATGAAAAACTGTTTTTT. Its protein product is CASSSDRVDEKLFF.

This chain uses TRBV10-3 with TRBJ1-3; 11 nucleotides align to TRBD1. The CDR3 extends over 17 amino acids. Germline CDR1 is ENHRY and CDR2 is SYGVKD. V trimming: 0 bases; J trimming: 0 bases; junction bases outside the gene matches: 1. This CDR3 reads CAISESGTGGSGNTIYF. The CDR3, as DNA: TGTGCCATCAGTGAGTCCGGGACAGGGGGCTCTGGAAACACCATATATTTT.

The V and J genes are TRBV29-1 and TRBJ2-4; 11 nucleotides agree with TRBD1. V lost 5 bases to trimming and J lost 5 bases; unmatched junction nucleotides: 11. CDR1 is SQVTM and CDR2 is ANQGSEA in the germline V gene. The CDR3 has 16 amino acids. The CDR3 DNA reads TGCAGCGTTAGACTTCCGGGGACAGGGGGGCAAAACATTCAGTACTTC. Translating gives CSVRLPGTGGQNIQYF.

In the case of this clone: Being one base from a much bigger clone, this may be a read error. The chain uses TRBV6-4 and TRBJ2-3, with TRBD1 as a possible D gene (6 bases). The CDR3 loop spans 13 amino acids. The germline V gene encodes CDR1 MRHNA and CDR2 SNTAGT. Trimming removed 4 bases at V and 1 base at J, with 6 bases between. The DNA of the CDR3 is TGTGCCAGCAGTGGGACAGGCACAGATACGCAGTATTTT. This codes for CASSGTGTDTQYF.

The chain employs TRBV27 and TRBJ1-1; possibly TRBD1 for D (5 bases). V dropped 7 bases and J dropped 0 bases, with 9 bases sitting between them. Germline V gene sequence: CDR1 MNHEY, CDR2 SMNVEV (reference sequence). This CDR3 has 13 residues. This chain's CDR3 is CASKGHLNTEAFF. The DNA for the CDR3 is TGTGCCAGCAAAGGACACCTGAACACTGAAGCTTTCTTT.

DNA of the CDR3: TGTGCCACCAGCTTCCGAAGCGAGAACACCGGGGAGCTGTTTTTT. It encodes CATSFRSENTGELFF. The chain joins TRBV15 to TRBJ2-2; the D is unclear. The CDR3 totals 15 residues. The germline gives CDR1 LNHNV, CDR2 YYDKDF (reference sequence). V dropped 5 bases and J dropped 1 base, with 11 bases sitting between them.

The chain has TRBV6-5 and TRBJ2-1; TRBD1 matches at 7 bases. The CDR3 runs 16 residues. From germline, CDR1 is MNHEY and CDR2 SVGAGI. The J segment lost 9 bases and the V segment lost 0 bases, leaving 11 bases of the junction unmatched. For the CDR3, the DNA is TGTGCCAGCAGTTACTCGAGGAGACAGGGAGAGATTGAGCAGTTCTTC. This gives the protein CASSYSRRQGEIEQFF.